The 10 T cell receptor beta chains in this list originate from one sample, sequenced in a study of shared clonotypes between healthy human individuals. The data were produced by immunoSEQ multiplex PCR, yet TCRdb's version contains in-frame clones alone and is incomplete. Here the sample spans over a million clones, about 98.5% being singletons. Sequencing was done on a sample of naive CD4+ T cells sorted from blood. The sample's subset: CD45RA+ positively selected. These receptors were taken from a man aged 25 to 45 in good health.

The rearrangement uses TRBV11-2 and TRBJ2-2; D not certain. Germline V CDR1 and CDR2: SGHAT, FQNNGV. The CDR3 is 15 amino acids. V shed 5 bases and J shed 1 base, with 11 bases lying between them. The CDR3 DNA is TGTGCCAGCAGCCCCGTGGCAGGGAACACCGGGGAGCTGTTTTTT. Translating gives CASSPVAGNTGELFF.

The chain recombines TRBV18 with TRBJ1-5; possibly TRBD1 for D (5 bases). This CDR3 is built from 14 residues. CDR1 is KGHSH and CDR2 is LQKENI in the germline V gene. The ends were cut back, 4 bases at V and 3 bases at J, with 10 bases in the middle. CDR3 region: CASSLRQLNQPQHF. CDR3 nucleotide sequence: TGTGCCAGCTCACTCAGACAGCTCAATCAGCCCCAGCATTTT.

V and J are TRBV19 and TRBJ1-2; D is perhaps TRBD1 (6 bases). This CDR3 is 15 amino acids long. Per the germline V gene, CDR1 is LNHDA and CDR2 is SQIVND (reference sequence). V was clipped by 2 bases and J by 6 bases, with 16 bases between them. CDR3 sequence: CASSITGTGGNGYTF. For the CDR3, the DNA is TGTGCCAGTAGTATAACGGGAACGGGGGGCAATGGCTACACCTTC.

The chain employs TRBV7-6 and TRBJ2-5, with 7 bases lining up with TRBD1. The CDR3 consists of 15 residues. Trimming cost V 1 base and J 4 bases; bases outside gene matches: 6. Germline CDR1 SGHVS, CDR2 FNYEAQ. DNA of the CDR3: TGTGCCAGCAGCTTAGGTTGGACAGGAGTAGAGACCCAGTACTTC. Protein product: CASSLGWTGVETQYF.

This clone was counted a single time. The rearrangement uses TRBV4-2 and TRBJ2-2, with 7 positions matching TRBD1. This CDR3 has 17 amino acids. The J segment lost 0 bases and the V segment lost 1 base, leaving 5 bases of the junction unmatched. CDR1 and CDR2 from the germline V gene are LGHNA and YNFKEQ. The CDR3 sequence: CASSQAAGGANTGELFF. The CDR3 DNA sequence: TGTGCCAGCAGCCAAGCCGCAGGGGGTGCGAACACCGGGGAGCTGTTTTTT.

The chain combines TRBV5-6 with TRBJ2-5, with TRBD2 as a possible D gene (5 bases). CDR3 length: 16 residues. Germline lookup yields CDR1 SGHDT and CDR2 YYEEEE. Between the trimmed V and J ends, which lost 0 bases and 5 bases, there was a span of 17 bases. DNA for the CDR3: TGTGCCAGCAGCTTGGTTGGCCGGACTTCGAGGGAGACCCAGTACTTC. Encoded protein: CASSLVGRTSRETQYF.

The genes are TRBV18 and TRBJ2-1; no definite D call. Germline V CDR1 and CDR2: KGHSH, LQKENI. The CDR3 contains 14 residues. Trimming pared 1 base from V and 10 bases from J, leaving 14 bases between. The CDR3 reads CASSPRGLIGEQFF. In DNA form, the CDR3 reads TGTGCCAGCTCACCACGAGGCCTGATTGGGGAGCAGTTCTTC.

The rearrangement links TRBV28 to TRBJ1-1, with 7 bases fitting TRBD1. V lost 6 bases to trimming and J lost 7 bases; unmatched junction nucleotides: 8. Germline CDR1 and CDR2: MDHEN and SYDVKM. CDR3 length equals 13 residues. The CDR3 DNA sequence: TGTGCCAGCAGCTTACCAGGGACAGTTGAAGCTTTCTTT. It encodes CASSLPGTVEAFF.

The CDR3 DNA is TGTGCCAGCAGCTTTAGGCTTCTAGCGGGAGGGTATAACTACGAGCAGTACTTC. As protein: CASSFRLLAGGYNYEQYF. This sequence joins TRBV7-2 and TRBJ2-7, with 12 bases that match TRBD2. V shed 3 bases, J shed 3 bases, and the junction held 12 bases outside the gene matches. CDR1 and CDR2 from the germline V gene are SGHTA and FQGNSA. There are 18 residues in the CDR3.

This rearrangement joins TRBV14 to TRBJ1-3; D remains ambiguous. This CDR3 has 15 amino acids. Germline V CDR1 and CDR2: SGHDN, FVKESK. V lost 0 bases, J lost 4 bases, and 10 bases lay in between. The CDR3 bases are TGTGCCAGCAGCCAAGATGCGGGCCCCGGAAACACCATATATTTT. The encoded protein is CASSQDAGPGNTIYF.